This T cell receptor beta chain was recovered during a study of cytomegalovirus exposure and HLA in healthy donors (dated by TCRdb to about 2017). For the wider study: An earlier analysis of 587 of the donors reported approximately 300 Gb of sequence data and around 100 million unique TCR beta sequences obtained from roughly 170 million T cells. About five DR-DQ haplotypes were treated as single units for association and clustering because of strong linkage in the cohort. The aim of the study was to test whether cataloging public T cell receptors could identify signatures of past pathogen exposure. Rather than drawing on any new phenotypic data, the later analysis identified candidate immune exposures from TCR beta sequences and the way those sequences occurred across donors. High-throughput TCR immunosequencing, statistical association of individual TCRs with disease status, and machine learning were combined to predict cytomegalovirus infection status. Typing coverage differed by locus: A, B, C, DRB1 and DQB1 were typed in roughly 620-630 donors, DQA1 in roughly 510, DPA1 in approximately 600, and DPB1 in 400 to 490. Every discovery cohort repertoire had been produced on one sequencing platform. Donor age, sex, ethnicity and CMV serostatus were collected together with the repertoire data. A later analysis re-analyzed previously published TCR beta repertoires from 650 to 800 donors and added high-resolution HLA genotyping to study TCR occurrence patterns. Around 300 gigabases of sequencing data and 80 million or so unique TCR sequences were included in an early release covering around 600 HLA-typed donors. In a later genetic analysis, genome-wide SNP genotypes for about 65% of the 666 donors were used, and that subset was treated as a discovery cohort. An earlier analysis of approximately 630 of the donors applied high-throughput TCR beta sequencing to assess whether each TCR beta V gene segment acted as functional or pseudogenic. Along with the roughly 670-subject first cohort, a separate validation cohort of over 90 different subjects was used. Of the 398 genotyped donors, over 70% fell in the genetic ancestry cluster associated with self-reported Caucasian donors. Among about 370 genotyped donors of the cohort, an average of around 240,000 unique TCR beta nucleotide sequences was sequenced per donor, of which 15% to 20% were non-productive. The T cell repertoires of some 700 subjects were profiled by immunosequencing and related to cytomegalovirus serostatus. Class I and class II HLA loci were covered by the typing at four-digit resolution.

The paper's findings and limits, for the study overall: The classifier was reported to diagnose cytomegalovirus status with high specificity and sensitivity in both the original cohort and the validation cohort. The earlier analysis of 587 of the donors excluded some 15 rarely observed V segments, including chromosome 9 orphons, because counts were too low. In an earlier analysis of a few hundred of the donors, most TCR beta V segments were observed in productive rearrangements about 90% or about 30% of the time, broadly matching IMGT annotations. The study listed approximately 160 TCR beta chains as associated with cytomegalovirus. Presence/absence analyses assumed roughly uniform sequencing depth across donors, an assumption that may not hold. An association between a missense DCLRE1C variant and V-gene and J-gene trimming of TCR beta chains was found in a later genetic analysis and replicated in an independent cohort. In a later analysis, HLA-associated TCR beta chains showed more clonal expansion and lower generation probabilities than non-associated chains that were equally common. A further reported finding was that TCR beta sequences accurately predicted the HLA-A and HLA-B alleles for most subjects in the first cohort. The authors suggested that the approach could potentially be extended to other disease states and immunological phenotypes. Most TCR sequences were seen in very few donors, while some public TCRs were found in many individuals. According to a later analysis, most CMV-associated TCR beta chains appeared to be HLA-restricted, and the HLA associations seemed to be driven largely by CMV exposure. Compared with the 666-donor mean, donors in an Asian-associated ancestry cluster had fewer N-insertions in productive TCRs, according to a later genetic analysis. This cohort had only TCR beta chains sequenced, and the lack of alpha or paired-chain data limited which features could be detected. Linkage disequilibrium might explain the correlated functional status among segregating V segments, but an unknown experimental factor could not be excluded. A group of highly shared sequence variants was considered likely to be a technical artifact of the sequencing pipeline. At a false discovery rate of 0.05, a later analysis linked approximately 18,000 TCR beta sequences to specific HLA alleles. A few of the identified cytomegalovirus-associated TCR beta chains were confirmed in vitro to be specific for cytomegalovirus antigens. When HLA alleles, especially DR and DQ, strongly co-occurred, attributing TCR associations to individual alleles was difficult. Because HLA typing was missing for some donors at each locus, association tests included only the typed subset. A later analysis reported that several top co-occurrence clusters appeared linked to parvovirus B19, influenza, CMV and Epstein-Barr virus. A later analysis found that TCR association rates varied across HLA loci, with DRB1 alleles showing the most associated TCRs and HLA-C alleles the fewest. CMV serostatus was the only immune exposure information available for the cohort.

The method was the immunoSEQ multiplex PCR assay. A mixture of 60 forward primers for TCR Vbeta segments and 13 reverse primers for TCR Jbeta segments was used in the multiplex PCR. A multiplex PCR assay on genomic DNA amplified the CDR3 region of rearranged TCR beta genes. On the Illumina HiSeq System, the amplified TCR beta libraries were sequenced as 87-base-pair reads. On the study's bioinformatics: In a later analysis, tens of millions of unique TCR beta chains were counted across the 690 or so repertoires, and around 10 million of these chains were shared by at least two donors. A nearest-neighbor algorithm error-corrected the raw reads and collapsed the reads into unique sequences, merging closely related sequences to remove PCR and sequencing errors. To assign V, D and J gene segments, CDR3 sequences were aligned to IMGT reference sequences. For a sequence to be retained, a match of at least six nucleotides to both a V gene segment and a J gene segment was required. A rearrangement counted as productive if the CDR3 had no stop codons and remained in frame with V and J, and every other rearrangement counted as non-productive. CDR3 was defined according to IMGT convention as the region running from the second conserved V-encoded cysteine to the conserved J-encoded phenylalanine. The earlier analysis of approximately 500 of the donors excluded sequences that lacked an unambiguous match to a single V gene segment. An earlier analysis of a few hundred of the donors called V segments functional above 56.7% productive rearrangements and segregating when the between-donor standard deviation exceeded 5%. A statistical classification framework was built to diagnose cytomegalovirus status from the catalog of TCR beta chain sequences. In a later analysis, TCR nucleotide sequences were compared against IMGT/GENE-DB human TR gene sequences so that V and J genes could be assigned. Using the TCRdist pipeline, a later analysis assigned CDR3 sequences along with most-parsimonious VDJ recombination scenarios. A later analysis defined each TCR beta chain by its CDR3 amino acid sequence plus V-gene family, and excluded reads lacking a unique V-gene family. As a way to deal with suspected cross-contamination and a sequencing artifact, a later analysis dropped over 550 nucleotide sequences that were highly shared and had low generation probability. In a later analysis, a clonal expansion index for each public chain was calculated from normalized within-repertoire ranks of inferred template counts. A later analysis computed generation probabilities with a VDJ recombination model fitted to out-of-frame rearrangements, and checked the results against IGoR. Hypergeometric tests were used in a later analysis to score TCR-TCR, TCR-HLA and TCR-CMV co-occurrence, with a repertoire-size bias correction applied to the TCR pairs. To estimate false discovery rates, a later analysis permuted the HLA or CMV assignments 20 times. A later analysis grouped co-occurring TCRs with DBSCAN, adding TCRdist sequence similarity when clustering within HLA-allele-positive subsets. For co-occurrence clustering, repertoires with fewer than 30,000 or more than 120,000 public chains were excluded, along with roughly 5 repertoires with anomalous nucleotide sharing. TCRdb re-hosts the immuneACCESS table, in-frame sequences only. Its copies lack some clones; in the studies checked, an unresolved V gene accounts for under half of them, and the cause for the rest is not known. D and trimming come from the DNA, and the V and J calls and clone size come from that table. This sample lists roughly 130,000 clones; around 84% were detected once. The ten most abundant clones make up approximately 2.4% of the sample.

On this clone: Its antigen is currently not known. The sample holds no much larger clone one base away, and base qualities are not on file.

In total, 600 or so healthy bone marrow donors made up the cohort. All cohort members were sampled while nominally healthy, although unrecorded immune exposures were likely present. The donor was CMV seronegative and belonged to the group of several hundred seronegative cohort members. Every donor gave a peripheral blood sample, and the peripheral blood mononuclear cells from that sample were used for TCR beta sequencing. The Qiagen DNeasy Blood Extraction Kit was used to extract genomic DNA from the blood cell samples. The sequence was obtained from a man aged 45 to 65 in good health and CMV-seronegative. The specimen sequenced was PBMCs.

The DNA is TGTGCCAGCAGCCAAGACCAGCGGGGGTTGTACTTC. Its protein is CASSQDQRGLYF. Recombination linked TRBV4-2 to TRBJ2-7, and 8 junction bases match TRBD2. From the cysteine up to the phenylalanine, the CDR3 has a length of 12 residues. Solely the CDR3 DNA is kept, with 36 bases framed from the first base. The germline V gene specifies LGHNA as CDR1 and YNFKEQ as CDR2. V and J are trimmed by 0 bases and 12 bases, and the gene matches miss 4 bases of the junction.